These 8 T cell receptor beta chains share one sample of origin, sequenced in a study of shared clonotypes between healthy human individuals. Produced via immunoSEQ multiplex PCR; TCRdb's table is partial and in-frame only. The profile shows some 2.4 million clones, roughly 93% of them singletons. Sequenced sample: naive CD4+ T cells from PBMCs. Described subset: CD45RA+ positively selected. These receptors came from a young man in good health. Some clones in this sample may be carry-over from other donors' samples.

The chain employs TRBV5-4 and TRBJ2-1; D is undetermined. Per germline, CDR1 SGHNT and CDR2 YYREEE (reference sequence). This CDR3 has 15 residues. Trimming took off 5 bases at V and 2 bases at J, with 14 bases between the two ends. The CDR3 region is CASSSTPNTYNEQFF. The CDR3 nucleotides are TGTGCCAGCAGTTCGACTCCTAATACCTACAATGAGCAGTTCTTC.

With respect to this clone: The sample holds other DNA sequences that translate to the same CDR3. The V gene is TRBV18, the J gene TRBJ2-1; D not resolved. The CDR3 runs 14 residues. V was shortened by 2 bases and J by 5 bases, with 10 bases between the two germline ends. Germline CDR1 and CDR2: KGHSH and LQKENI. In DNA, the CDR3 is TGTGCCAGCTCACCAAGGACGGGTGACAATGAGCAGTTCTTC. This codes for CASSPRTGDNEQFF. Supplemented by reference TRBV18 and TRBJ2-1, the full variable domain reads NAGVMQNPRHLVRRRGQEARLRCSPMKGHSHVYWYRQLPEEGLKFMVYLQKENIIDESGMPKERFSAEFPKEGPSILRIQQVVRGDSAAYFCASSPRTGDNEQFFGPGTRLTVL.

This clone was seen only a few times. V gene TRBV5-6 combines with J gene TRBJ2-7; D remains unclear. Germline assignment: CDR1 SGHDT and CDR2 YYEEEE. V dropped 4 bases and J dropped 5 bases, with 19 bases sitting between them. The CDR3 consists of 15 residues. The CDR3 here is CASSPGATIIDEQYF. CDR3 nucleotide sequence: TGTGCCAGCAGCCCCGGAGCCACCATAATCGACGAGCAGTACTTC.

The J gene is TRBJ2-2, the V gene TRBV6-5, with a weak D call TRBD2 (6 bases). With 8 bases removed from V and 3 bases from J, the gap between germline ends came to 13 bases. Germline loops: CDR1 MNHEY, CDR2 SVGAGI. CDR3 length equals 14 residues. The DNA for the CDR3 is TGTGCCAGCGGAGGGACGAGAGACACCGGGGAGCTGTTTTTT. Encoded protein: CASGGTRDTGELFF.

The gene calls are TRBV15 and TRBJ1-1; D remains unclear. This CDR3 comprises 14 residues. Per the germline V gene, CDR1 is LNHNV and CDR2 is YYDKDF (reference sequence). V lost 3 bases, J lost 6 bases, and 14 bases lay in between. The CDR3 DNA is TGTGCCACCAGCAGGGAAGGGAGAACCCCTGAAGCTTTCTTT. Residues: CATSREGRTPEAFF.

Regarding this clone: The sample holds other DNA sequences that translate to the same CDR3. The rearrangement links TRBV7-3 to TRBJ2-7; a weak D match, TRBD2 (6 bases). CDR1 is SGHTA and CDR2 is FQGTGA in the germline V gene. The CDR3 totals 13 residues. V was cut by 6 bases and J by 3 bases, with 12 bases left in between. Here the CDR3 DNA reads TGTGCCAGCAGTTTGGGACTCGACTACGAGCAGTACTTC. Its protein is CASSLGLDYEQYF.

The V call is TRBV7-2, the J call TRBJ2-1; 8 nucleotides agree with TRBD2. From germline, CDR1 is SGHTA and CDR2 FQGNSA. J gave up 9 bases and V 5 bases, and 9 bases lay outside the gene matches. This CDR3 is built from 14 residues. CDR3 bases: TGTGCCAGCAGCACCCCGGGACTAGTAGGTGAGCAGTTCTTC. This sequence encodes CASSTPGLVGEQFF.

In this sample, this clone turned up once. The DNA for the CDR3 is TGTGCCAGCAGTCCAGCGGTGACCCTCCGGGATGAGCAGTTCTTC. It is translated as CASSPAVTLRDEQFF. The chain couples TRBV11-1 to TRBJ2-1; D possibly corresponds to TRBD2 (5 bases). CDR3 size: 15 residues. Trimming removed 6 bases from V and 8 bases from J, with 20 bases in between. Germline V gene lookup returns CDR1 SGHAT and CDR2 FQDESV (reference sequence). Full variable domain (missing parts from reference TRBV11-1 and TRBJ2-1): EAEVAQSPRYKITEKSQAVAFWCDPISGHATLYWYRQILGQGPELLVQFQDESVVDDSQLPKDRFSAERLKGVDSTLKIQPAELGDSAMYLCASSPAVTLRDEQFFGPGTRLTVL.